This TCR beta chain was sequenced in a study of radiation and T cells in renal cell carcinoma. Time point noted: blood 4 weeks post-SBRT, at nephrectomy. The treatment is: 15 Gy SBRT to primary tumor, nephrectomy 4 weeks later. This renal cell carcinoma was of the clear cell type. Repertoires were generated with immunoSEQ multiplex PCR, while TCRdb's copy carries only in-frame clones and drops some. The data show fewer than 200,000 clones, 88% seen once. The CDR3 extends over 14 amino acids. Germline CDR1 and CDR2: LNHDA and SQIVND (reference sequence). V was shortened by 3 bases and J by 6 bases, with 15 bases between the two germline ends.

The sample consisted of blood, taken from a patient whose treatment included radiotherapy and nephrectomy. The TCR sequence derives from a woman between 50 and 59 years old with renal cell carcinoma. The chain recombines TRBV19 with TRBJ2-7; D is possibly TRBD2 (7 bases). The CDR3 here is CASSMRGPGLEQYF. The CDR3, as DNA: TGTGCCAGTAGTATGCGGGGGCCAGGACTCGAGCAGTACTTC.